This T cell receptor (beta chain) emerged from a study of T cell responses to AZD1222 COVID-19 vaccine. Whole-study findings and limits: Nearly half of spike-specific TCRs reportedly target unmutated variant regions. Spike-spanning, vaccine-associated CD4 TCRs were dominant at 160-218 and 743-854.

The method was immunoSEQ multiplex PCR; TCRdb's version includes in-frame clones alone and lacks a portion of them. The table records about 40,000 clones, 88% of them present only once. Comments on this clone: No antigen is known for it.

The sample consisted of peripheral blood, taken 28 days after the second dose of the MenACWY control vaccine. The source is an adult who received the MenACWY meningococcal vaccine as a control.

CDR3 coding DNA: TGCGCCAGCAGGCTCAGGGAGGGTGGCTACACCTTC. Translated, it gives CASRLREGGYTF. The chain uses TRBV10-2 and TRBJ1-2; D possibly corresponds to TRBD1 (5 bases). V dropped 6 bases and J dropped 7 bases, with 12 bases sitting between them. The CDR3 extends over 12 amino acids. Germline V gene data show CDR1 as WSHSY and CDR2 as SAAADI.